Below, one TCR beta chain is given with its context. This clonotype appeared a few times. This receptor's antigen is unknown. Qualities for individual bases were not recorded, and no much larger clone is one base off. For repertoire sequencing, the TCR beta CDR3 regions were amplified from RNA transcripts. HTBI primers and the Qiagen OneStep RT-PCR kit were used in a first-round RT-PCR, which was followed by a second-round multiplex PCR, size selection and purification. The libraries underwent paired-end sequencing with 100 bp reads on an Illumina HiSeq2000. The authors' analysis ran thus. SOAPnuke was used to process the reads, removing any read that contained adapters or uncalled bases, had a mean Phred below 15, or lacked an exact match to the constant primer or identifier. COPE v1.2.5 was used to merge high-quality paired reads. Each unique nucleotide sequence was treated as a clonotype, and MiTCR v1.1 was used to align the clonotypes to the IMGT TRB V, D and J references. Analysis was restricted to V-J combinations with a frequency above 0.0001, which covered roughly 99% of repertoires. A TCR clonal expansion and chaos score per V-J combination was defined as the ratio of F50 clonal expansion to chaos observed in the TCRdist matrix. Features were reduced by Welch's t-statistics and random forest to some 13 V-J combinations, which fed a naive Bayes classifier. The similarity between thyroid and blood repertoires was quantified using the Morisita-Horn index. The public reads were run again by TCRdb, first through fastp at Q25 and then through MiXCR, and only productive beta chains were kept. Under each unique CDR3 protein, matching rows form one entry showing the most common genes and DNA. TCRdb assigned the V and J calls; the authors' analysis was not used. The sample contains hundreds of thousands of distinct CDR3 sequences, 22% of them found a single time. Jointly, the top ten make up roughly 6.9% of the sample.

Stable hyperthyroidism was defined as no progression to ophthalmopathy within 18 months of follow-up. The hyperthyroidism patients were 18 to 65 years old and newly diagnosed, with a disease duration of less than 2 months. Patients were excluded if they had other autoimmune diseases, uncontrolled infections, pregnancy or lactation. Clinical symptoms, serum thyroxine, TRAb, thyroid ultrasound and orbital computed tomography were used for diagnosis. PBMCs were isolated from approximately 10 ml of fresh peripheral blood by Ficoll-Paque density gradient centrifugation. Trizol reagent was used to extract the total RNA, and its quality was then checked on an Agilent 2100 Bioanalyzer. Spanning cysteine to phenylalanine, the CDR3 consists of 15 amino acids. The entry retains the CDR3 DNA only, 45 bases that are in frame from base 1. V drops 2 bases and J drops 2 bases, leaving 10 bases in between. The germline V gene sets CDR1 to SNHLY and CDR2 to FYNNEI.

This sample is drawn from a study of Graves' ophthalmopathy and Graves' hyperthyroidism (dated by TCRdb to 2016 to 2019). Some background on the complete study: Peripheral blood was collected at initial diagnosis, before any treatment. The study used signatures of the TCR beta repertoire to tell Graves' ophthalmopathy apart from Graves' hyperthyroidism and to predict which patients would progress to ophthalmopathy. A discovery set of more than 90 patients (around 44 ophthalmopathy, approximately 58 stable hyperthyroidism) was enrolled to explore V-J signatures distinguishing ophthalmopathy from hyperthyroidism. In total, around 130 blood samples were TCR-sequenced: 40 to 45 ophthalmopathy, under 80 hyperthyroidism and roughly 17 hyperthyroidism-to-ophthalmopathy patients. The independent validation cohort included approximately 19 hyperthyroidism patients plus 17 patients who later progressed from hyperthyroidism to ophthalmopathy. Following sampling, methimazole starting at 30 mg daily was administered to hyperthyroidism patients, and high-dose intravenous methylprednisolone was administered to ophthalmopathy patients. For training and testing, the roughly 93 patients in the discovery cohort were randomly divided in a 7:3 ratio. In more than five hyperthyroidism patients, the T-cell repertoires found in thyroid tissue were compared with those found in blood. Study-wide conclusions, independent of this receptor: Sample size was not statistically predetermined, and group allocation was not concealed from the investigators. In cross-validation, the 13-signature model distinguished ophthalmopathy from stable hyperthyroidism with 85% to 90% sensitivity and 81% to 83% specificity, and in the test set the corresponding values were about 80% and 75%. Among expanded thyroid clonotypes with frequency above 0.001, most also showed up in blood, which suggests that blood repertoires may reflect the thyroid immune response. In validation, the model predicted ophthalmopathy progression with less than 71% sensitivity and around 72% specificity; about a dozen predicted patients were CT-confirmed with GO in a median of about 7.1 months.

The material sequenced was peripheral blood. The chain is assembled from TRBV2 and TRBJ2-4; no D gene can be assigned with confidence. This receptor was obtained from a woman in her late teens or twenties with stable Graves' hyperthyroidism. Some clones in this sample may be carry-over from other donors' samples. Donor details come from another sample of the same person, matched by shared clones. The CDR3 protein is CASSEHDMPKNIQYF. The DNA reads as follows: TGTGCCAGCAGTGAACACGACATGCCCAAAAACATTCAGTACTTC.